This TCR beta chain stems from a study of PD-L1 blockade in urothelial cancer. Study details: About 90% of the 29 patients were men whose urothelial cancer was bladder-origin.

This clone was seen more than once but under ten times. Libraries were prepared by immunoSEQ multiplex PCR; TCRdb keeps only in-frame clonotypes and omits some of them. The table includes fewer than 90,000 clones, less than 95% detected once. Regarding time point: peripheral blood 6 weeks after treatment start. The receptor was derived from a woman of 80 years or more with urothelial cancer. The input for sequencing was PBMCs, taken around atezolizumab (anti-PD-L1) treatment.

The CDR3: CASSQTGGRGYTF. CDR3 coding DNA: TGTGCCAGCAGCCAAACAGGGGGCAGAGGCTACACCTTC. This chain joins TRBV7-9 and TRBJ1-2; TRBD1 matches at 9 bases. The CDR3 loop spans 13 amino acids. With V trimmed by 5 bases and J by 8 bases, 6 bases remained unmatched. Germline loops: CDR1 SEHNR, CDR2 FQNEAQ (reference sequence).